This T cell receptor (beta chain) was profiled in a study of T cell changes during pregnancy in multiple sclerosis. This CDR3 contains 16 residues. V lost 2 bases, J lost 0 bases, and 3 bases stayed unmatched. Germline V gives CDR1 MNHEY, CDR2 SVGAGI. Profiled with immunoSEQ multiplex PCR; TCRdb holds only in-frame clones, not every one. This sample has about 49,000 clones, with 94% found just once. This sample comprised CD8+ T cells from peripheral blood mononuclear cells, obtained before pregnancy. The source is a female donor with multiple sclerosis, enrolled in a pregnancy study. This chain connects TRBV6-5 to TRBJ2-2, with TRBD2 matching 7 bases. The CDR3 DNA is TGTGCCAGCAGTTACGGGCTAGCGGCGAACACCGGGGAGCTGTTTTTT. As protein: CASSYGLAANTGELFF.